The entry below gives a single TCR beta chain sequence along with its context. Its antigen is currently unknown. This specimen comes from a study of post-analysis software for immune sequencing data. Study as a whole: Recorded disease courses covered relapsing-remitting, secondary progressive and progressive-relapsing multiple sclerosis. Some patients had no subtype annotation. Study-wide results and caveats: Five TRBV segments were significantly more frequent in patients than in controls. TRBV5-6, TRBV5-1 and TRBV20-1 were among these segments. Controls had significantly higher normalized Chao1 diversity than multiple sclerosis patients.

The CDR3 totals 14 residues. Trimming took 2 bases from V and 3 from J; bases not matched to a gene: 4. CDR1 DFQATT and CDR2 SNEGSKA come from the germline V gene (reference sequence). cDNA libraries of TCR beta carried unique molecular identifiers. cDNA molecules numbering some 500,000 came from roughly 1.1 to 9.2 million T cells. MiXCR, run by TCRdb on the PCR reads, gives a single entry per CDR3 protein. The sample yields roughly 670,000 distinct CDR3 sequences, 55% to 70% seen once. The chain couples TRBV20-1 to TRBJ2-1; TRBD1 agrees at 7 bases. The sample comprised blood. This receptor was obtained from a girl aged 2-9 years with multiple sclerosis. DNA of the CDR3: TGCAGTGCTAGAACAGGGGATAACTACAATGAGCAGTTCTTC. As protein: CSARTGDNYNEQFF.